This is a list of T cell receptor beta chains from one sample in a study of blood T cell repertoires in COVID-19. TCRdb keeps only in-frame clones here, not all; method: immunoSEQ multiplex PCR. This sample yields around 250,000 clones, of which about 88% are seen a single time; approximately 7% belongs to the top ten. Sample: peripheral blood. Receptors were obtained from a woman in her 70s with active or convalescent COVID-19. Both conserved end residues are part of each CDR3. The D gene is left open where the match is weak. Clone size is stated in some rows and not others, as once, few, many or a class when expanded.

J gene: TRBJ1-5
D gene: -
clone size: -
V gene: TRBV2
CDR3 DNA: TGTGCCAGCAGTGATCCGGTACTGCAGGGAAATAGCAATCAGCCCCAGCATTTT
CDR3 protein: CASSDPVLQGNSNQPQHF

J gene: TRBJ1-1
D gene: -
clone size: once
V gene: TRBV7-2
CDR3 DNA: TGTGCCAGCAGCTCGGGACTGGCTACTGAAGCTTTCTTT
CDR3 protein: CASSSGLATEAFF

J gene: TRBJ1-1
D gene: TRBD1
clone size: -
V gene: TRBV5-1
CDR3 DNA: TGCGCCAGCAGCGGTTCCGGGACAGGGGAAGCTTTCTTT
CDR3 protein: CASSGSGTGEAFF

J gene: TRBJ1-1
D gene: -
clone size: -
V gene: TRBV11-2
CDR3 DNA: TGTGCCAGCAGTTCCCAGGGTGGACGGTATGAAGCTTTCTTT
CDR3 protein: CASSSQGGRYEAFF

J gene: TRBJ1-1
D gene: -
clone size: -
V gene: TRBV7-2
CDR3 DNA: TGTGCCAGCAGCTTAGTAACAGGGATGAACACTGAAGCTTTCTTT
CDR3 protein: CASSLVTGMNTEAFF

J gene: TRBJ1-2
D gene: TRBD1
clone size: -
V gene: TRBV6-5
CDR3 DNA: TGTGCCAGCACCTGGACAGGCCAAGGGTATGGCTACACCTTC
CDR3 protein: CASTWTGQGYGYTF

J gene: TRBJ2-2
D gene: -
clone size: -
V gene: TRBV4-3
CDR3 DNA: TGCGCCAGCAGCCAAAGAAAGGGGGACACCGGGGAGCTGTTTTTT
CDR3 protein: CASSQRKGDTGELFF

J gene: TRBJ2-2
D gene: -
clone size: -
V gene: TRBV6-5
CDR3 DNA: TGTGCCAGCAGTTACTCGAGCACCGGGGAGCTGTTTTTT
CDR3 protein: CASSYSSTGELFF

J gene: TRBJ1-2
D gene: -
clone size: -
V gene: TRBV18
CDR3 DNA: TGTGCCAGCTCCCCTACCCCCGGGACAACTTATGGCTACACCTTC
CDR3 protein: CASSPTPGTTYGYTF

J gene: TRBJ1-1
D gene: -
clone size: -
V gene: TRBV6-2/TRBV6-3
CDR3 DNA: TGTGCCAGCAGTTCGGCCGGACAAGCCACTGAAGCTTTCTTT
CDR3 protein: CASSSAGQATEAFF

J gene: TRBJ2-5
D gene: -
clone size: -
V gene: TRBV2
CDR3 DNA: TGTGCCAGCAGGTTCGAGGGAGCGGGTCAAGAGACCCAGTACTTC
CDR3 protein: CASRFEGAGQETQYF

J gene: TRBJ1-1
D gene: -
clone size: once
V gene: TRBV6-5
CDR3 DNA: TGTGCCAGCAGTTACGGTGTGGGCGGGGACGCTTTCTTT
CDR3 protein: CASSYGVGGDAFF

J gene: TRBJ1-1
D gene: TRBD1
clone size: -
V gene: TRBV3-1/TRBV3-2
CDR3 DNA: TGTGCCAGCAGCCAAGCCGGGACAGCCGTGAACACTGAAGCTTTCTTT
CDR3 protein: CASSQAGTAVNTEAFF

J gene: TRBJ2-5
D gene: TRBD1
clone size: -
V gene: TRBV7-2
CDR3 DNA: TGTGCCAGCAGCCTGTGGGACAGGGGCAAGACCCAGTACTTC
CDR3 protein: CASSLWDRGKTQYF

J gene: TRBJ2-7
D gene: TRBD2
clone size: -
V gene: TRBV27
CDR3 DNA: TGTGCCAGCAGTTTATCGAGGGCGGGGGCCTACGAGCAGTACTTC
CDR3 protein: CASSLSRAGAYEQYF

J gene: TRBJ1-1
D gene: -
clone size: -
V gene: TRBV29-1
CDR3 DNA: TGCAGCGTACAACAGGGAGAAGCTTTCTTT
CDR3 protein: CSVQQGEAFF

J gene: TRBJ1-3
D gene: TRBD1
clone size: -
V gene: TRBV11-2
CDR3 DNA: TGTGCCAGCAGACCTATTACAGGGGCGCGGGGAAACACCATATATTTT
CDR3 protein: CASRPITGARGNTIYF

J gene: TRBJ2-7
D gene: -
clone size: once
V gene: TRBV19
CDR3 DNA: TGTGCCAGTAGTAGGCTGGGAGTGGACTACGAGCAGTACTTC
CDR3 protein: CASSRLGVDYEQYF

J gene: TRBJ2-1
D gene: TRBD1
clone size: -
V gene: TRBV10-3
CDR3 DNA: TGTGCCATCAGTGAGTCCTCCGGGACAGGGCGAAATGAGCAGTTCTTC
CDR3 protein: CAISESSGTGRNEQFF

J gene: TRBJ1-3
D gene: -
clone size: -
V gene: TRBV5-1
CDR3 DNA: TGCGCCAGCAGCTTGTCGGGAGATGGAAACACCATATATTTT
CDR3 protein: CASSLSGDGNTIYF

J gene: TRBJ1-3
D gene: -
clone size: once
V gene: TRBV7-8
CDR3 DNA: TGTGCCAGCAGCTTTACTAGGAGCTCTGGAAACACCATATATTTT
CDR3 protein: CASSFTRSSGNTIYF

J gene: TRBJ1-5
D gene: -
clone size: -
V gene: TRBV6-1
CDR3 DNA: TGTGCCAGCAGTGAAGGACAGCTTTATAGCAATCAGCCCCAGCATTTT
CDR3 protein: CASSEGQLYSNQPQHF

J gene: TRBJ2-5
D gene: -
clone size: -
V gene: TRBV10-3
CDR3 DNA: TGTGCCATCAGGCAGCAAGAGACCCAGTACTTC
CDR3 protein: CAIRQQETQYF

J gene: TRBJ1-6
D gene: -
clone size: -
V gene: TRBV11-2
CDR3 DNA: TGTGCCAGCAGCTTCAACGGCGGGCGGAATTCACCCCTCCACTTT
CDR3 protein: CASSFNGGRNSPLHF

J gene: TRBJ1-4
D gene: -
clone size: -
V gene: TRBV7-2
CDR3 DNA: TGTGCCAGCAGCTCCCAGGGAGGGGGGCGAGAAAAACTGTTTTTT
CDR3 protein: CASSSQGGGREKLFF

J gene: TRBJ2-5
D gene: -
clone size: -
V gene: TRBV5-6
CDR3 DNA: TGTGCCAGCAGCTTTGGTAGGCGGGAGACCCAGTACTTC
CDR3 protein: CASSFGRRETQYF

J gene: TRBJ2-2
D gene: -
clone size: -
V gene: TRBV12-5
CDR3 DNA: TGTGCTAGTGGTTTGGTACCATTGAGCACCGGGGAGCTGTTTTTT
CDR3 protein: CASGLVPLSTGELFF

J gene: TRBJ1-4
D gene: -
clone size: -
V gene: TRBV10-3
CDR3 DNA: TGTGCCGCCGGAGATGAAAAACTGTTTTTT
CDR3 protein: CAAGDEKLFF

J gene: TRBJ2-6
D gene: -
clone size: -
V gene: TRBV2
CDR3 DNA: TGTGCCAGCAGGGCCGGACACATCTCTGGGGCCAACGTCCTGACTTTC
CDR3 protein: CASRAGHISGANVLTF

J gene: TRBJ1-1
D gene: TRBD1
clone size: -
V gene: TRBV6-6
CDR3 DNA: TGTGCCGGCACAGGGGGACTTGGGCGTAACACTGAAGCTTTCTTT
CDR3 protein: CAGTGGLGRNTEAFF

J gene: TRBJ2-5
D gene: -
clone size: -
V gene: TRBV5-4
CDR3 DNA: TGTGCCAGCAGCTTGAAACAGGGTGTTAGAGAGACCCAGTACTTC
CDR3 protein: CASSLKQGVRETQYF

J gene: TRBJ1-2
D gene: -
clone size: -
V gene: TRBV27
CDR3 DNA: TGTGCCAGCAGTTTACGGGGGTCGAATGGCTACACCTTC
CDR3 protein: CASSLRGSNGYTF

J gene: TRBJ1-1
D gene: -
clone size: -
V gene: TRBV6-4
CDR3 DNA: TGTGCCACCAGAAGGGCCCAGGGGACTGAAGCTTTCTTT
CDR3 protein: CATRRAQGTEAFF

J gene: TRBJ2-4
D gene: -
clone size: -
V gene: TRBV9
CDR3 DNA: TGTGCCAGCAGCGTAGGGCACAGGGATGGAAACATTCAGTACTTC
CDR3 protein: CASSVGHRDGNIQYF

J gene: TRBJ2-7
D gene: -
clone size: -
V gene: TRBV12-3/TRBV12-4
CDR3 DNA: TGTGCCAGCAGTTTTGGGGGGGAGCAGTACTTC
CDR3 protein: CASSFGGEQYF

J gene: TRBJ2-5
D gene: TRBD1
clone size: -
V gene: TRBV6-5
CDR3 DNA: TGTGCCAGCAGTTACGGACAGGGGTTGGAGACCCAGTACTTC
CDR3 protein: CASSYGQGLETQYF

J gene: TRBJ2-3
D gene: TRBD2
clone size: -
V gene: TRBV14
CDR3 DNA: TGTGCCAGCAGCCAACTGACTAGCGGGGGGGGCACAGATACGCAGTATTTT
CDR3 protein: CASSQLTSGGGTDTQYF

J gene: TRBJ1-5
D gene: -
clone size: many
V gene: TRBV2
CDR3 DNA: TGTGCCAGCGGCCGACAGGTTGTAGCTCCCCAGCATTTT
CDR3 protein: CASGRQVVAPQHF

J gene: TRBJ1-2
D gene: TRBD1
clone size: -
V gene: TRBV5-6
CDR3 DNA: TGTGCCAGCAGCTTGGGGACAGGGCTGTCTGGCTACACCTTC
CDR3 protein: CASSLGTGLSGYTF

J gene: TRBJ1-4
D gene: TRBD1
clone size: -
V gene: TRBV18
CDR3 DNA: TGTGCCAGCTCACCAGGGACAGCCGCCAGAGGTGAAAAACTGTTTTTT
CDR3 protein: CASSPGTAARGEKLFF

J gene: TRBJ1-6
D gene: TRBD1
clone size: -
V gene: TRBV27
CDR3 DNA: TGTGCCAGCAGTTTAGATTCGGGACAGGGGTATTCACCCCTCCACTTT
CDR3 protein: CASSLDSGQGYSPLHF

J gene: TRBJ1-5
D gene: -
clone size: few
V gene: TRBV10-1
CDR3 DNA: TGCGCCAGCAGCGAGACAGTTGATCAGCCCCAGCATTTT
CDR3 protein: CASSETVDQPQHF

J gene: TRBJ1-1
D gene: -
clone size: -
V gene: TRBV5-1
CDR3 DNA: TGCGCCAGCAGCTTAGAAGGAGTTGAAGCTTTCTTT
CDR3 protein: CASSLEGVEAFF

J gene: TRBJ1-2
D gene: TRBD1
clone size: -
V gene: TRBV19
CDR3 DNA: TGTGCCAGTAGTTCCCGGACAGGGGGAGTAATCGCCTCAAACTATGGCTACACCTTC
CDR3 protein: CASSSRTGGVIASNYGYTF

J gene: TRBJ1-1
D gene: -
clone size: -
V gene: TRBV18
CDR3 DNA: TGTGCCAGCTCAGCGACAGAAACTCGCACTGAAGCTTTCTTT
CDR3 protein: CASSATETRTEAFF

J gene: TRBJ1-1
D gene: -
clone size: -
V gene: TRBV7-9
CDR3 DNA: TGTGCCAGCAGCTTATTTGGGACGCCGGGGGCTGAAGCTTTCTTT
CDR3 protein: CASSLFGTPGAEAFF

J gene: TRBJ1-5
D gene: -
clone size: -
V gene: TRBV6-2/TRBV6-3
CDR3 DNA: TGTGCCAGCAGTTACTCGGTGGGCAGGGACAATCAGCCCCAGCATTTT
CDR3 protein: CASSYSVGRDNQPQHF

J gene: TRBJ2-7
D gene: TRBD1
clone size: -
V gene: TRBV7-6
CDR3 DNA: TGTGCCAGCAGCTCTCCGACAGGGGGCACCTACGAGCAGTACTTC
CDR3 protein: CASSSPTGGTYEQYF

J gene: TRBJ1-1
D gene: -
clone size: -
V gene: TRBV6-6
CDR3 DNA: TGTGCCAGCAGCCCCCGGGGGAACACTGAAGCTTTCTTT
CDR3 protein: CASSPRGNTEAFF

J gene: TRBJ1-2
D gene: -
clone size: -
V gene: TRBV25-1
CDR3 DNA: TGTGCCAGCAGTGAGGGTGCGGGGGGCTACACCTTC
CDR3 protein: CASSEGAGGYTF

J gene: TRBJ2-7
D gene: -
clone size: once
V gene: TRBV6-5
CDR3 DNA: TGTGCCACCTCACAGGGTCACGAGCAGTACTTC
CDR3 protein: CATSQGHEQYF

J gene: TRBJ2-2
D gene: TRBD1
clone size: -
V gene: TRBV25-1
CDR3 DNA: TGTGCCAGCAGTGAGACCTACACGGGACAGGGTTTCACCGGGGAGCTGTTTTTT
CDR3 protein: CASSETYTGQGFTGELFF

J gene: TRBJ1-2
D gene: -
clone size: -
V gene: TRBV6-2/TRBV6-3
CDR3 DNA: TGTGCCAGCAGTTACTATGAGGACTATGGCTACACCTTC
CDR3 protein: CASSYYEDYGYTF